This T cell receptor (beta chain) is drawn from a study of Graves' ophthalmopathy and Graves' hyperthyroidism. Study context: Peripheral blood was gathered at first diagnosis, ahead of any treatment whatsoever. Points from the study as a whole: Stable hyperthyroidism and ophthalmopathy were told apart by a 13-signature model, which achieved less than 90% sensitivity and just over 80% specificity.

A note on this clonotype: The target antigen is unknown.

The PBMCs had their origin in 7.5 to 10 ml of fresh peripheral blood. Amplifying from RNA transcripts, the study obtained TCR beta CDR3 regions. First-round RT-PCR employed HTBI primers, with a second-round multiplex PCR after it. Using its own MiXCR run on the multiplex PCR reads, TCRdb lists one record per CDR3 protein. The table shows about 240,000 distinct CDR3 sequences, with around 45% occurring only once. V was clipped by 6 bases and J by 7 bases, with 6 bases between them. The CDR3 loop spans 11 amino acids. The germline CDR1 and CDR2 sequences are SNHLY and FYNNEI. J is TRBJ1-4 and V is TRBV2; D unresolved. Sequencing input: peripheral blood. This TCR was recovered from an adult man with Graves' ophthalmopathy. The CDR3 is CASSVGEKLFF. CDR3 DNA sequence: TGTGCCAGCAGCGTGGGTGAAAAACTGTTTTTT.